Sequencing of this TCR beta chain was carried out in a study of T-cell memory formation after mild COVID-19. Overall study: Most TCR clusters belonged to a single donor.

CDR3 length equals 13 residues. The ends were cut back, 5 bases at V and 3 bases at J, with 11 bases in the middle. CDR1 is SGHRS and CDR2 is YFSETQ in the germline V gene. Study results and limitations: Contracting clones localized mainly to CM and EM when CD4+ and mainly to EMRA when CD8+. Pre-infection memory harbored some responding clones, suggesting cross-reactive memory joined.

This clonotype was seen more than once but under ten times. Its antigen is not identified. The TCR alpha and TCR beta cDNA libraries, bearing sample barcodes and UMIs, were generated by 5'RACE using constant-segment primers. TCRdb called the 5' RACE reads again in MiXCR, with one record for every CDR3 protein. In the table there are approximately 410,000 distinct CDR3 sequences, 23% of which are singletons. The sequence came from an adult woman who had mild COVID-19 (a few samples of this study predate the infection). Cell type and time point are not known. Material: PBMCs or a T cell subset sorted from them (not recorded which). The chain uses TRBV5-1 and TRBJ1-1; no firm D call. In DNA form, the CDR3 reads TGCGCCAGCAGTCACGGGGTCGACACTGAAGCTTTCTTT. Translating it yields CASSHGVDTEAFF.